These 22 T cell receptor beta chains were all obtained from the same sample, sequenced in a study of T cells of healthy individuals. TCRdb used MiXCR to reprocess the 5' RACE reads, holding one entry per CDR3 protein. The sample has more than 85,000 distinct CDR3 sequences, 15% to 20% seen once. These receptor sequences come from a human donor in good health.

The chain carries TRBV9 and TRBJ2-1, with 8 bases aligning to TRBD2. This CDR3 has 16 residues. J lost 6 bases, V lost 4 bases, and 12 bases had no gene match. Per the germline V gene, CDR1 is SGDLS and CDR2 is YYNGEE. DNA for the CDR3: TGTGCCAGCAGCCCTCTCGGGAGGGGAGGGGTCAATGAGCAGTTCTTC. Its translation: CASSPLGRGGVNEQFF.

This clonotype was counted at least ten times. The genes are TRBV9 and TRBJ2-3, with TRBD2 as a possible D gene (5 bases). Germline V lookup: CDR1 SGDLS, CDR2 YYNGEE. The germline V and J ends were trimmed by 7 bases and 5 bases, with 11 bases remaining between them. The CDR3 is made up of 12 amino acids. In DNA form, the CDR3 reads TGTGCCAGCGGGAGCAAGGAAGATACGCAGTATTTT. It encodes CASGSKEDTQYF.

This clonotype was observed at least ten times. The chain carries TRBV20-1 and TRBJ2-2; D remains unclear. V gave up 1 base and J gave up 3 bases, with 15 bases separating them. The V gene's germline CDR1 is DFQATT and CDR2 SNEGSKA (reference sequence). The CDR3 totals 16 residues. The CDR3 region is CSARVPPLRDTGELFF. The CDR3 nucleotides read TGCAGTGCTAGAGTCCCTCCCCTCCGGGACACCGGGGAGCTGTTTTTT.

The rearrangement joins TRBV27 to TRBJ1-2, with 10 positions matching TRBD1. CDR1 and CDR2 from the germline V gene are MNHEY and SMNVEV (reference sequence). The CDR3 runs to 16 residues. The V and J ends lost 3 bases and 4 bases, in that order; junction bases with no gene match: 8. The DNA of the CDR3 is TGTGCCAGCAGTTTCCGAGACAGGGGGCCGAGCTATGGCTACACCTTC. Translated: CASSFRDRGPSYGYTF.

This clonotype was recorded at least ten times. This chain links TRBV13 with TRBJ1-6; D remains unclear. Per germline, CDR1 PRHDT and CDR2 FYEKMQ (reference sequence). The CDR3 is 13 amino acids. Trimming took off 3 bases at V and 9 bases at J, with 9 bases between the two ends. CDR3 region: CASSLSRISPLHF. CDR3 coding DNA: TGTGCCAGCAGCTTGAGTCGGATTTCACCCCTCCACTTT. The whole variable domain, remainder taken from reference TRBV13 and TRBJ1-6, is AAGVIQSPRHLIKEKRETATLKCYPIPRHDTVYWYQQGPGQDPQFLISFYEKMQSDKGSIPDRFSAQQFSDYHSELNMSSLELGDSALYFCASSLSRISPLHFGNGTRLTVT.

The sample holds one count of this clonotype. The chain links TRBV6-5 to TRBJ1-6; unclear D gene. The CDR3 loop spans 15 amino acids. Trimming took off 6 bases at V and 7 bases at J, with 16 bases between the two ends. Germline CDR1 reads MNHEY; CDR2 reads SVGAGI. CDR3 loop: CASSKRRQRNSPLHF. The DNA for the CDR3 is TGTGCCAGCAGCAAGCGCAGGCAGCGAAATTCACCCCTCCACTTT.

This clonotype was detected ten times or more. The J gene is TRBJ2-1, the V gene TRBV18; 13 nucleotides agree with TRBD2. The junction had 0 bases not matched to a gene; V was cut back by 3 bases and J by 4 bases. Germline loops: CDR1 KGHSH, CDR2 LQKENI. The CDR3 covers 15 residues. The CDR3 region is CASSPTSGGYNEQFF. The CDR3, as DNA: TGTGCCAGCTCACCGACTAGCGGGGGGTACAATGAGCAGTTCTTC.

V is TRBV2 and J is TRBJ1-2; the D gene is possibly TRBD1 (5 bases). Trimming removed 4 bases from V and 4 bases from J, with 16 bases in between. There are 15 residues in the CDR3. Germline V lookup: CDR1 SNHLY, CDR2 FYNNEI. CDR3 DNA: TGTGCCAGCAGTGCAGGGACCGAACTAATCTATGGCTACACCTTC. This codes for CASSAGTELIYGYTF.

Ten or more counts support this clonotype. The CDR3 region is CASSAVGESGNTIYF. In DNA, the CDR3 is TGTGCCAGCAGTGCGGTCGGGGAATCTGGAAACACCATATATTTT. This sequence joins TRBV6-1 and TRBJ1-3, with no clear D. V was shortened by 4 bases and J by 1 base, with 11 bases between the two germline ends. The V gene's germline CDR1 is MNHNS and CDR2 SASEGT. The length of the CDR3 is 15 residues.

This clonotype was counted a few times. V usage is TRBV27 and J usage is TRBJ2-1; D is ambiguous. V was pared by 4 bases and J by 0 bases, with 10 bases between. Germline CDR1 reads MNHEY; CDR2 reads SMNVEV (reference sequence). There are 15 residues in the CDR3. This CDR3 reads CASSSYLSSYNEQFF. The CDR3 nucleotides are TGTGCCAGCAGTTCCTACTTGAGCTCCTACAATGAGCAGTTCTTC.

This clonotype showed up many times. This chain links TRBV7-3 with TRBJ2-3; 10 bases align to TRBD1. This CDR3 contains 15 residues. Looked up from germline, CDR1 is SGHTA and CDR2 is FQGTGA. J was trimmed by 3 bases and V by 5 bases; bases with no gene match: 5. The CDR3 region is CASSPTGGSTDTQYF. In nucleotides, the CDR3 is TGTGCCAGCAGCCCGACAGGGGGCTCAACAGATACGCAGTATTTT.

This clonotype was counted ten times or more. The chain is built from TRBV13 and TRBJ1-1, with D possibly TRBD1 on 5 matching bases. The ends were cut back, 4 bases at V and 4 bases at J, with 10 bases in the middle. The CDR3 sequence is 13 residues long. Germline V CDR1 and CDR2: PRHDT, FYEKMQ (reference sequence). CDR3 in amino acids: CASSYRHATEAFF. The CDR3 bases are TGTGCCAGCAGCTACAGGCACGCCACTGAAGCTTTCTTT.

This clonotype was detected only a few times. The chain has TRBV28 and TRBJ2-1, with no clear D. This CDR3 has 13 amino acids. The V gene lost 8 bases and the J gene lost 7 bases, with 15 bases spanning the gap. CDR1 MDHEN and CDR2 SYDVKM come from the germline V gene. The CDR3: CASRPPIENEQFF. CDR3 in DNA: TGTGCCAGCCGACCTCCAATCGAAAATGAGCAGTTCTTC.

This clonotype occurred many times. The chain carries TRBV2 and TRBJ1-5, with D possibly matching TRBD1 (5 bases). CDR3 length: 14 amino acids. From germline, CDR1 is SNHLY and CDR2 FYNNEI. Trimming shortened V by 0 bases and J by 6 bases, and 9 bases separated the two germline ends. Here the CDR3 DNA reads TGTGCCAGCAGTGAAGCGGCCGGGGGTCAGCCCCAGCATTTT. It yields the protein CASSEAAGGQPQHF.

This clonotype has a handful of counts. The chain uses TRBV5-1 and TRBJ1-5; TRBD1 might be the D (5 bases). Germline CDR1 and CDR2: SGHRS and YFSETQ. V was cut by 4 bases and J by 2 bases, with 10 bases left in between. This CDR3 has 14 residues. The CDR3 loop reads CASSHGGGNQPQHF. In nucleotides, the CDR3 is TGCGCCAGCAGCCACGGGGGAGGCAATCAGCCCCAGCATTTT.

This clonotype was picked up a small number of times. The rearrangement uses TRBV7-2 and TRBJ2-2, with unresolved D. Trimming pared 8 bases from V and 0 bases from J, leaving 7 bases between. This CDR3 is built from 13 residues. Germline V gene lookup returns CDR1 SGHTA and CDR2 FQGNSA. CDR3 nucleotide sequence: TGTGCCAGCCCGCATACGAACACCGGGGAGCTGTTTTTT. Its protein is CASPHTNTGELFF.

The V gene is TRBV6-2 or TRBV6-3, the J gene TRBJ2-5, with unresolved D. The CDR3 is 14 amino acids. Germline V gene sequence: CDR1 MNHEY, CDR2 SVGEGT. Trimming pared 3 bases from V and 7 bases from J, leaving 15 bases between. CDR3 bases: TGTGCCAGCAGTTATTCGGATGTCGAGGCGACCCAGTACTTC. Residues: CASSYSDVEATQYF.

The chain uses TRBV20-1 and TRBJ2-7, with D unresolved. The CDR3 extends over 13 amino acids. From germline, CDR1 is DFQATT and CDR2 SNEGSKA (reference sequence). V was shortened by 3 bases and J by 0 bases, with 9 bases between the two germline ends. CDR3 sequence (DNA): TGCAGTGCTAGGATGTTGGTCTCCTACGAGCAGTACTTC. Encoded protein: CSARMLVSYEQYF.

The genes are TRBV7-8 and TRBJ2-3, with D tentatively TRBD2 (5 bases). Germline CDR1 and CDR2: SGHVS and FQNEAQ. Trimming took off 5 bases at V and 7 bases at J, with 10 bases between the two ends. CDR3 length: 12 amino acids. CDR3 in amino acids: CASSPIGNTQYF. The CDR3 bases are TGTGCCAGCAGCCCGATCGGGAATACGCAGTATTTT.

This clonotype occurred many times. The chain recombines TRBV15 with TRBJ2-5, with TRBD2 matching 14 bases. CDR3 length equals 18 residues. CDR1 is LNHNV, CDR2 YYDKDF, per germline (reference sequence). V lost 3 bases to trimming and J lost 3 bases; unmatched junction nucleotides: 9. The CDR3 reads CATSSRDLGLAGEETQYF. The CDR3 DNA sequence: TGTGCCACCAGCAGTCGCGATTTGGGACTAGCGGGGGAAGAGACCCAGTACTTC.

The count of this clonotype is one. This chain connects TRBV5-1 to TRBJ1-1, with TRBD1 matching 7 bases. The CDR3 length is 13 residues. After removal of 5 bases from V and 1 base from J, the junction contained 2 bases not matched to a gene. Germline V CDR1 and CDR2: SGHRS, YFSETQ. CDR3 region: CASSTGENTEAFF. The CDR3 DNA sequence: TGCGCCAGCAGTACAGGGGAGAACACTGAAGCTTTCTTT.

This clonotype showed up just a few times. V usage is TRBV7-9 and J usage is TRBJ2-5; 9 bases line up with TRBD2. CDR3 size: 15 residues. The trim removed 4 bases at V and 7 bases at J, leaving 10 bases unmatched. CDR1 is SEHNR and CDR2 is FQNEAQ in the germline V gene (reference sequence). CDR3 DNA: TGTGCCAGCAGCTCCCACCCCGCGGGAGGGAGGACCCAGTACTTC. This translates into CASSSHPAGGRTQYF. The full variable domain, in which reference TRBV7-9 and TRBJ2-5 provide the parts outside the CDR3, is DTGVSQNPRHKITKRGQNVTFRCDPISEHNRLYWYRQTLGQGPEFLTYFQNEAQLEKSRLLSDRFSAERPKGSFSTLEIQRTEQGDSAMYLCASSSHPAGGRTQYFGPGTRLLVL.